Below are 14 T cell receptor beta chains sequenced from a single sample in a study of brain T cells in children with intractable seizures. Sample time point: blood from clinic visit 5 months post-surgery; TSC patient then seizure free. The method was immunoSEQ multiplex PCR; TCRdb's version includes in-frame clones alone and lacks a portion of them. The data show about 350,000 clones, with roughly 93% seen just once and about 6% held by the top ten. The source material was peripheral blood, sampled 4 to 5 months after surgery. The source is a boy under two years old with tuberous sclerosis and intractable seizures.

The chain has TRBV28 and TRBJ2-3; 11 nucleotides align to TRBD2. Trimming at V came to 7 bases and at J to 3 bases, leaving 6 bases not matched to a gene. The CDR3 is made up of 15 amino acids. Germline V gene sequence: CDR1 MDHEN, CDR2 SYDVKM. This chain's CDR3 is CASIPWTSGTDTQYF. CDR3 bases: TGTGCCAGCATCCCATGGACTAGCGGGACAGATACGCAGTATTTT. Using reference TRBV28 and TRBJ2-3 for the parts outside the CDR3, the full variable domain is DVKVTQSSRYLVKRTGEKVFLECVQDMDHENMFWYRQDPGLGLRLIYFSYDVKMKEKGDIPEGYSVSREKKERFSLILESASTNQTSMYLCASIPWTSGTDTQYFGPGTRLTVL.

The CDR3 loop is CASSLTHNGPSPEQYF. The CDR3 DNA follows: TGTGCCAGTAGTCTCACCCACAATGGACCCTCCCCCGAGCAGTACTTC. The V gene is TRBV19, the J gene TRBJ2-7; D is undetermined. Per germline, CDR1 LNHDA and CDR2 SQIVND (reference sequence). The CDR3 contains 16 residues. The V end was cut by 5 bases, the J end by 6 bases, with 23 bases between.

V and J are TRBV2 and TRBJ1-3; 9 nucleotides align to TRBD1. V shed 3 bases and J 3 bases; nucleotides not matched to a gene: 6. The length of the CDR3 is 16 residues. Germline CDR1 and CDR2: SNHLY and FYNNEI. CDR3 sequence: CASSDVGTGFGNTIYF. In nucleotides, the CDR3 is TGTGCCAGCAGTGATGTAGGGACAGGGTTTGGAAACACCATATATTTT.

Concerning this clone: The sample carries other DNA sequences with the same CDR3. The genes are TRBV6-5 and TRBJ1-2; D possibly corresponds to TRBD1 (5 bases). The CDR3 length is 14 residues. Germline CDR1 is MNHEY and CDR2 is SVGAGI. V was pared by 3 bases and J by 4 bases, with 12 bases between. CDR3 nucleotides: TGTGCCAGCAGTTATTTTGGCGGGACCTATGGCTACACCTTC. Protein: CASSYFGGTYGYTF.

The chain uses TRBV5-4 and TRBJ2-1; D possibly matches TRBD1 or TRBD2 (6 bases each). Germline CDR1 and CDR2: SGHNT and YYREEE (reference sequence). With 2 bases removed from V and 7 bases from J, the gap between germline ends came to 16 bases. The CDR3 has 15 residues. The CDR3 sequence: CASSFPTRGGNEQFF. The CDR3 DNA sequence: TGTGCCAGCAGCTTTCCGACTAGAGGGGGGAATGAGCAGTTCTTC.

This chain uses TRBV4-1 with TRBJ2-1; 7 bases agree with TRBD2. V trimming: 0 bases; J trimming: 6 bases; junction bases outside the gene matches: 14. Germline-derived CDR1 and CDR2 are MGHRA and YSYEKL. The CDR3 spans 18 residues. CDR3 in DNA: TGCGCCAGCAGCCAAGATGGGGGGGAGGTCTCTTTTATCAATGAGCAGTTCTTC. Protein sequence: CASSQDGGEVSFINEQFF.

J is TRBJ2-7 and V is TRBV7-9; D may match TRBD1 or TRBD2 (5 bases each). The CDR3 length is 15 residues. V was clipped by 1 base and J by 3 bases, with 13 bases between them. CDR1 SEHNR and CDR2 FQNEAQ come from the germline V gene (reference sequence). The CDR3 loop is CASSLGPRENYEQYF. CDR3 nucleotides: TGTGCCAGCAGCTTAGGACCCAGGGAGAACTACGAGCAGTACTTC.

The rearrangement links TRBV19 to TRBJ2-7; 11 nucleotides match TRBD2. J lost 2 bases, V lost 3 bases, and 12 bases had no gene match. Per germline, CDR1 LNHDA and CDR2 SQIVND (reference sequence). The CDR3 consists of 18 residues. The CDR3 is CASSMRSSGRSLPYEQYF. The CDR3 DNA is TGTGCCAGTAGTATGCGCTCTAGCGGGAGGTCCCTCCCCTACGAGCAGTACTTC.

V gene TRBV6-2 or TRBV6-3 combines with J gene TRBJ2-1; D uncertain. Germline V gives CDR1 MNHEY, CDR2 SVGEGT. Trimming left V 6 bases short and J 7 bases short, with 10 bases between. The CDR3 runs to 12 residues. CDR3 region: CASSRMWNEQFF. DNA for the CDR3: TGTGCCAGCAGCCGAATGTGGAATGAGCAGTTCTTC.

The chain is built from TRBV20-1 and TRBJ2-1; 7 bases match TRBD2. Trimming cost V 3 bases and J 8 bases; bases outside gene matches: 10. The germline V gene has CDR1 DFQATT and CDR2 SNEGSKA (reference sequence). The CDR3 runs to 14 residues. For the CDR3, the DNA is TGCAGTGCTAGTCCAGCGGGGCCAATCGATGAGCAGTTCTTC. This codes for CSASPAGPIDEQFF.

This rearrangement joins TRBV11-2 to TRBJ2-3, with 8 bases matching TRBD1. Germline trimming cut 0 bases from V and 1 base from J; bases unmatched to any gene: 9. Germline V gene lookup returns CDR1 SGHAT and CDR2 FQNNGV. This CDR3 contains 18 residues. The CDR3, as DNA: TGTGCCAGCAGCTTAGATCCCCAGGGGGCTTCGGGCACAGATACGCAGTATTTT. This gives the protein CASSLDPQGASGTDTQYF.

This chain links TRBV7-6 with TRBJ2-1, with D perhaps TRBD2 (6 bases). Trimming shortened V by 5 bases and J by 2 bases, and 13 bases separated the two germline ends. Germline CDR1 and CDR2: SGHVS and FNYEAQ. This CDR3 is built from 15 residues. CDR3 in amino acids: CASSHSGVTYNEQFF. The CDR3 region has the DNA TGTGCCAGCAGCCATAGCGGAGTGACCTACAATGAGCAGTTCTTC.

The V gene is TRBV4-1, the J gene TRBJ1-5; D is unclear. V gave up 1 base and J gave up 3 bases, with 4 bases separating them. The CDR3 runs to 13 residues. Per germline, CDR1 MGHRA and CDR2 YSYEKL. The CDR3 DNA reads as TGCGCCAGCAGCCAAGTCCCCAATCAGCCCCAGCATTTT. Amino acids: CASSQVPNQPQHF.

The chain links TRBV7-8 to TRBJ1-1; perhaps TRBD1 as D (6 bases). This CDR3 region has 16 residues. V lost 2 bases, J lost 0 bases, and 13 bases lay in between. Germline assignment: CDR1 SGHVS and CDR2 FQNEAQ. This CDR3 reads CASSLWLTGLNTEAFF. The DNA for the CDR3 is TGTGCCAGCAGCTTATGGTTGACAGGCCTGAACACTGAAGCTTTCTTT.